Following are 8 T cell receptor beta chains from one sample sequenced in a study of blood T cell repertoires in COVID-19. Only in-frame clones appear in the TCRdb table, and some are missing; sequencing was by immunoSEQ multiplex PCR. The sample includes under 100,000 clones, around 88% of them seen just once. Sequenced sample: peripheral blood. The origin of the receptors is a man aged 25 to 45 with acute or convalescent COVID-19.

The chain has TRBV30 and TRBJ2-7; 7 bases are shared with TRBD2. CDR1 and CDR2 (germline): GTSNPN, SVGIG (reference sequence). J gave up 4 bases and V 2 bases, and 17 bases lay outside the gene matches. This CDR3 region has 17 residues. The CDR3 spells CAWSLGGTTQPPYEQYF. The CDR3 DNA reads as TGTGCCTGGAGTCTCGGGGGGACTACCCAACCCCCGTACGAGCAGTACTTC. Together with reference TRBV30 and TRBJ2-7, the CDR3 gives the full variable domain: SQTIHQWPATLVQPVGSPLSLECTVEGTSNPNLYWYRQAAGRGLQLLFYSVGIGQISSEVPQNLSASRPQDRQFILSSKKLLLSDSGFYLCAWSLGGTTQPPYEQYFGPGTRLTVT.

The CDR3 is CASSYVPGGGHYEQYF. DNA of the CDR3: TGTGCCAGCAGCTATGTTCCAGGAGGGGGCCACTACGAGCAGTACTTC. The chain links TRBV5-5 to TRBJ2-7; possible D gene TRBD1, 7 bases. The length of the CDR3 is 16 residues. The V and J ends lost 3 bases and 3 bases respectively, with 19 bases between them. Germline CDR1 SGHKS, CDR2 YYEKEE (reference sequence).

This chain uses TRBV19 with TRBJ1-2; D unresolved. Germline V CDR1 and CDR2: LNHDA, SQIVND (reference sequence). There are 15 residues in the CDR3. V lost 5 bases to trimming and J lost 2 bases, with 15 bases between them. The CDR3 region is CASSRSKRENYGYTF. The CDR3, as DNA: TGTGCCAGTAGTCGGTCCAAACGCGAAAACTATGGCTACACCTTC.

The rearrangement links TRBV6-2 or TRBV6-3 to TRBJ1-5; a possible D gene is TRBD1 (6 bases). This CDR3 region has 14 residues. The ends were cut back, 4 bases at V and 2 bases at J, with 9 bases in the middle. Germline CDR1 MNHEY, CDR2 SVGEGT. CDR3 nucleotides: TGTGCCAGCAGTTCGAGACAGGGCAATCAGCCCCAGCATTTT. Its translation: CASSSRQGNQPQHF.

CDR3 DNA sequence: TGTGCCAGCAGCTATGCCGGGACAGGGCTCTATGGCTACACCTTC. This sequence encodes CASSYAGTGLYGYTF. V gene TRBV7-9 combines with J gene TRBJ1-2; TRBD1 aligns across 9 bases. The CDR3 is made up of 15 amino acids. The J segment lost 4 bases and the V segment lost 4 bases, leaving 7 bases of the junction unmatched. CDR1 is SEHNR, CDR2 FQNEAQ, per germline (reference sequence).

This clone was seen a few times. This chain links TRBV14 with TRBJ2-1; possibly TRBD2 for D (6 bases). The length of the CDR3 is 11 residues. Trimming removed 6 bases at V and 7 bases at J, with 7 bases between. Germline V gene lookup returns CDR1 SGHDN and CDR2 FVKESK. CDR3: CASSAGNEQFF. The CDR3 DNA sequence: TGTGCCAGCAGTGCGGGGAATGAGCAGTTCTTC.

V and J are TRBV28 and TRBJ2-7; a weak D match, TRBD2 (6 bases). The CDR3 consists of 14 residues. Germline lookup yields CDR1 MDHEN and CDR2 SYDVKM. Trimming cost V 6 bases and J 3 bases, with 15 bases left between them. CDR3 amino acids: CASSPISGVYEQYF. The CDR3, as DNA: TGTGCCAGCAGCCCTATTAGCGGCGTCTACGAGCAGTACTTC. The full variable domain, with the rest looked up from reference TRBV28 and TRBJ2-7, is DVKVTQSSRYLVKRTGEKVFLECVQDMDHENMFWYRQDPGLGLRLIYFSYDVKMKEKGDIPEGYSVSREKKERFSLILESASTNQTSMYLCASSPISGVYEQYFGPGTRLTVT.

This clone was counted only a few times. This rearrangement joins TRBV7-2 to TRBJ2-1, with 8 bases that match TRBD2. Germline CDR1 and CDR2: SGHTA and FQGNSA. The V gene end was trimmed by 3 bases and the J gene end by 1 base; junction bases not matched to a gene: 8. The CDR3 is made up of 17 amino acids. DNA of the CDR3: TGTGCCAGCAGCTTTACCGGGACTAGTATATCCTACAATGAGCAGTTCTTC. It is translated as CASSFTGTSISYNEQFF.